Following are 11 T cell receptor beta chains from one sample sequenced in a study of blood T cell repertoires in COVID-19. Assay used: immunoSEQ multiplex PCR; TCRdb lists only in-frame clones, some missing. The data show approximately 300,000 clones, around 90% seen once. Sample: peripheral blood. These receptors all stem from a woman between 40 and 50 years old with acute or convalescent COVID-19.

The chain carries TRBV5-1 and TRBJ2-1; 7 positions agree with TRBD1. Looked up from germline, CDR1 is SGHRS and CDR2 is YFSETQ. The ends lost 4 bases at V and 3 bases at J; junction bases unmatched: 4. The CDR3 is made up of 14 amino acids. CDR3 loop: CASSARDSYNEQFF. CDR3 sequence (DNA): TGCGCCAGCAGCGCCCGGGACAGCTACAATGAGCAGTTCTTC. Looking up the rest from reference TRBV5-1 and TRBJ2-1 gives the full variable domain: KAGVTQTPRYLIKTRGQQVTLSCSPISGHRSVSWYQQTPGQGLQFLFEYFSETQRNKGNFPGRFSGRQFSNSRSEMNVSTLELGDSALYLCASSARDSYNEQFFGPGTRLTVL.

This chain joins TRBV5-1 and TRBJ1-1; TRBD1 matches 8 bases. The CDR3 extends over 16 amino acids. Germline-derived CDR1 and CDR2 are SGHRS and YFSETQ. J gave up 1 base and V 3 bases, and 8 bases lay outside the gene matches. CDR3 in DNA: TGCGCCAGCAGCTGGATTGGACAGGGAGGGAACACTGAAGCTTTCTTT. This sequence encodes CASSWIGQGGNTEAFF.

The chain links TRBV13 to TRBJ1-2; no definite D call. Germline CDR1 and CDR2: PRHDT and FYEKMQ (reference sequence). This CDR3 comprises 15 residues. Trimming removed 7 bases from V and 0 bases from J, with 15 bases in between. The CDR3 DNA is TGTGCCAGCACCCCGCGACTGACCTCTAACTATGGCTACACCTTC. Amino acid sequence: CASTPRLTSNYGYTF. The complete variable domain, with remaining parts taken from reference TRBV13 and TRBJ1-2, reads AAGVIQSPRHLIKEKRETATLKCYPIPRHDTVYWYQQGPGQDPQFLISFYEKMQSDKGSIPDRFSAQQFSDYHSELNMSSLELGDSALYFCASTPRLTSNYGYTFGSGTRLTVV.

V and J are TRBV10-3 and TRBJ1-2, with TRBD1 matching over 8 bases. Looked up from germline, CDR1 is ENHRY and CDR2 is SYGVKD. V gave up 8 bases and J gave up 5 bases; unmatched junction bases: 7. The CDR3 is made up of 13 amino acids. CDR3 in DNA: TGTGCCATCGGACAGGGTGAAGGATATGGCTACACCTTC. Encoded protein: CAIGQGEGYGYTF.

The gene calls are TRBV6-5 and TRBJ1-2, with D uncertain. The V gene's germline CDR1 is MNHEY and CDR2 SVGAGI. The V and J ends lost 7 bases and 8 bases respectively, with 17 bases between them. The CDR3 length is 13 residues. DNA of the CDR3: TGTGCCAGCACCAAACGGGGAAATGAAGGCTACACCTTC. It is translated as CASTKRGNEGYTF.

The chain joins TRBV9 to TRBJ2-3; a weak D match, TRBD2 (6 bases). The CDR3 is made up of 15 amino acids. Germline V gives CDR1 SGDLS, CDR2 YYNGEE. V lost 5 bases and J 0 bases, leaving 13 bases between the germline ends. The CDR3 here is CASSVRDFSTDTQYF. CDR3 coding DNA: TGTGCCAGCAGTGTCCGGGACTTTAGCACAGATACGCAGTATTTT.

The chain has TRBV24-1 and TRBJ1-5; D is possibly TRBD1 (5 bases). CDR1 KGHDR and CDR2 SFDVKD come from the germline V gene. Trimming took off 4 bases at V and 3 bases at J, with 12 bases between the two ends. CDR3 length: 15 amino acids. This CDR3 reads CATSEPGGDNQPQHF. In DNA, the CDR3 is TGTGCCACCAGTGAACCGGGGGGAGACAATCAGCCCCAGCATTTT.

The V and J genes are TRBV6-5 and TRBJ1-2, with D maybe TRBD1 (5 bases). The CDR3 is 15 amino acids. Germline CDR1 is MNHEY and CDR2 is SVGAGI. V gave up 0 bases and J gave up 8 bases, with 16 bases separating them. The CDR3 spells CASSYSRTPSRGYTF. Here the CDR3 DNA reads TGTGCCAGCAGTTACTCCAGGACACCCTCGAGGGGCTACACCTTC.

A single count supports this clone. The chain carries TRBV6-1 and TRBJ1-2; TRBD1 matches 10 bases. CDR1 MNHNS and CDR2 SASEGT come from the germline V gene. The CDR3 totals 16 residues. V shed 3 bases and J 5 bases; nucleotides not matched to a gene: 9. This chain's CDR3 is CASSDSPGQGIYGYTF. The CDR3 nucleotides read TGTGCCAGCAGTGATAGCCCGGGACAGGGGATATATGGCTACACCTTC.

The chain joins TRBV2 to TRBJ1-5; D gene unclear. The CDR3 has 11 residues. Trimming removed 4 bases at V and 9 bases at J, with 7 bases between. Germline CDR1 is SNHLY and CDR2 is FYNNEI. As DNA, the CDR3 is TGTGCCAGCAGTGTGGGAGGGCCCCAGCATTTT. Protein: CASSVGGPQHF.

This chain joins TRBV2 and TRBJ1-2, with a tentative D call TRBD1 (6 bases). The germline V gene has CDR1 SNHLY and CDR2 FYNNEI. The CDR3 sequence is 14 residues long. Trimming stripped 11 bases from V and 5 bases from J, with 21 bases between. In DNA, the CDR3 is TGTGCCGGTGGGGTCGGTACAGGGTCGTATGGCTACACCTTC. Protein sequence: CAGGVGTGSYGYTF.